Listed below are T cell receptor beta chains from one sample, sequenced in a study of cytomegalovirus exposure and HLA in healthy donors. Sequencing was performed with immunoSEQ multiplex PCR; in TCRdb, only in-frame clones are kept and a portion is missing. The table lists over 150,000 clones, more than 75% of them singletons. Sequencing used PBMCs. All receptors derive from a man under 40 in good health and CMV-seropositive. Each CDR3 is given with its conserved first and last residue. The order of the fields is V gene, D gene, J gene, clone size, CDR3 DNA, CDR3 protein. The D gene is left open where the match is weak. Some rows have no size entry. The others give once, few or many, or a class for an expanded clone.

V gene: TRBV9
D gene: TRBD1
J gene: TRBJ1-1
clone size: few
CDR3 DNA: TGTGCCAGCAGCGCGCGGACAGGGGCAGCTTTCTTT
CDR3 protein: CASSARTGAAFF

V gene: TRBV11-2
D gene: -
J gene: TRBJ2-7
clone size: -
CDR3 DNA: TGTGCCAGCAGCTTAGGGCCGGGGAACCCGACCAACGAGCAGTACTTC
CDR3 protein: CASSLGPGNPTNEQYF

V gene: TRBV29-1
D gene: -
J gene: TRBJ2-3
clone size: once
CDR3 DNA: TGCAGCGACAGCAGAGCGGGTATCGCAGATACGCAGTATTTT
CDR3 protein: CSDSRAGIADTQYF

V gene: TRBV10-1
D gene: TRBD2
J gene: TRBJ2-7
clone size: -
CDR3 DNA: TGCGCCAGCACACCCGGACTAGCAGGCCACGAGCAGTACTTC
CDR3 protein: CASTPGLAGHEQYF

V gene: TRBV5-8
D gene: TRBD1
J gene: TRBJ1-2
clone size: -
CDR3 DNA: TGTGCCAGCAGCCCGCCGGGGACAGGGCTTGGAGGCTACACCTTC
CDR3 protein: CASSPPGTGLGGYTF

V gene: TRBV4-1
D gene: -
J gene: TRBJ2-5
clone size: -
CDR3 DNA: TGCGCCAGCAGCCCAGGGGCAGGGTTAGAGACCCAGTACTTC
CDR3 protein: CASSPGAGLETQYF

V gene: TRBV2
D gene: TRBD1
J gene: TRBJ1-3
clone size: -
CDR3 DNA: TGTGCCAGTCACCGGGACAGGGGCGTTACTGGAAACACCATATATTTT
CDR3 protein: CASHRDRGVTGNTIYF

V gene: TRBV5-1
D gene: -
J gene: TRBJ2-5
clone size: -
CDR3 DNA: TGCGCCAGCAGCTTAGTAGCGGGACAGGGTGGGCAGCAGTACTTC
CDR3 protein: CASSLVAGQGGQQYF

V gene: TRBV28
D gene: -
J gene: TRBJ1-2
clone size: -
CDR3 DNA: TGTGCCAGCAGCCAGGTTAACTATGGCTACACCTTC
CDR3 protein: CASSQVNYGYTF

V gene: TRBV7-2
D gene: TRBD2
J gene: TRBJ2-2
clone size: -
CDR3 DNA: TGTGCCAGCAGCCCCCGGGGGGTAGCGGGGGGCAACACCGGGGAGCTGTTTTTT
CDR3 protein: CASSPRGVAGGNTGELFF

V gene: TRBV6-6
D gene: -
J gene: TRBJ2-3
clone size: -
CDR3 DNA: TGTGCCAGCAGTCGGCCCAGGGATGGGGGCACAGATACGCAGTATTTT
CDR3 protein: CASSRPRDGGTDTQYF

V gene: TRBV29-1
D gene: -
J gene: TRBJ1-1
clone size: few
CDR3 DNA: TGCAGCGTTGACCAGACGGGGTCGGCGAACACTGAAGCTTTCTTT
CDR3 protein: CSVDQTGSANTEAFF

V gene: TRBV7-8
D gene: -
J gene: TRBJ2-3
clone size: few
CDR3 DNA: TGTGCCAGCAGCTTAACCACTGGTACAGATACGCAGTATTTT
CDR3 protein: CASSLTTGTDTQYF

V gene: TRBV29-1
D gene: -
J gene: TRBJ2-1
clone size: -
CDR3 DNA: TGCAGCGTCTCGGGGACTCAGGTTAACGAGCAGTTCTTC
CDR3 protein: CSVSGTQVNEQFF

V gene: TRBV7-9
D gene: TRBD2
J gene: TRBJ2-5
clone size: many
CDR3 DNA: TGTGCCAGCAGCCCGTCCGAGGGGAGGGTCGAGACCCAGTACTTC
CDR3 protein: CASSPSEGRVETQYF

V gene: TRBV7-3
D gene: -
J gene: TRBJ2-7
clone size: few
CDR3 DNA: TGTGCCAGCAGCTCATATCCTAACTACGAGCAGTACTTC
CDR3 protein: CASSSYPNYEQYF

V gene: TRBV28
D gene: TRBD1
J gene: TRBJ2-7
clone size: -
CDR3 DNA: TGTGCCAGCAGACTAGGGACAGGGGGCGAGCAGTACTTC
CDR3 protein: CASRLGTGGEQYF

V gene: TRBV15
D gene: -
J gene: TRBJ1-4
clone size: -
CDR3 DNA: TGTGCCACCAGCAGAGGTCCGAATGAAAAACTGTTTTTT
CDR3 protein: CATSRGPNEKLFF

V gene: TRBV27
D gene: -
J gene: TRBJ1-1
clone size: -
CDR3 DNA: TGTGCCAGCAGGCGCATTTCAATGAACACTGAAGCTTTCTTT
CDR3 protein: CASRRISMNTEAFF

V gene: TRBV9
D gene: TRBD2
J gene: TRBJ2-1
clone size: -
CDR3 DNA: TGTGCCAGCAGCGTGTTGAAACGGCGGGAGACCTACAATGAGCAGTTCTTC
CDR3 protein: CASSVLKRRETYNEQFF

V gene: TRBV6-4
D gene: TRBD1
J gene: TRBJ2-2
clone size: -
CDR3 DNA: TGTGCCAGCAGCCCGGGACAGGGGAACCCCGGGGAGCTGTTTTTT
CDR3 protein: CASSPGQGNPGELFF

V gene: TRBV2
D gene: -
J gene: TRBJ2-7
clone size: once
CDR3 DNA: TGTGCCAGCAGTGTACAGGGTAGTATCAACGAGCAGTACTTC
CDR3 protein: CASSVQGSINEQYF

V gene: TRBV27
D gene: TRBD2
J gene: TRBJ2-1
clone size: -
CDR3 DNA: TGTGCCAGCAGTTTATCGGGCGGGAGGGATCGGTTCTTC
CDR3 protein: CASSLSGGRDRFF

V gene: TRBV9
D gene: TRBD2
J gene: TRBJ2-2
clone size: -
CDR3 DNA: TGTGCCAGCAGCGTCGACGGGAGGGAGCACGGGGAGCTGTTTTTT
CDR3 protein: CASSVDGREHGELFF

V gene: TRBV6-5
D gene: TRBD1
J gene: TRBJ2-7
clone size: once
CDR3 DNA: TGTGCCAGCAGTGACCAAGGGACAGCATACGAGCAGTACTTC
CDR3 protein: CASSDQGTAYEQYF

V gene: TRBV7-2
D gene: -
J gene: TRBJ2-5
clone size: -
CDR3 DNA: TGTGCCAGCAGCTTAACCCTACCTGCTCAAGAGACCCAGTACTTC
CDR3 protein: CASSLTLPAQETQYF

V gene: TRBV28
D gene: TRBD1
J gene: TRBJ2-7
clone size: -
CDR3 DNA: TGTGCCGGTTCGACAGGGTCCTACGAGCAGTACTTC
CDR3 protein: CAGSTGSYEQYF

V gene: TRBV29-1
D gene: -
J gene: TRBJ1-1
clone size: -
CDR3 DNA: TGCAGCCACTCGAAAGGGGAGGTGAACACTGAAGCTTTCTTT
CDR3 protein: CSHSKGEVNTEAFF

V gene: TRBV2
D gene: -
J gene: TRBJ1-2
clone size: -
CDR3 DNA: TGTGCCAGCAGGCCATGGGGGGAGGAGGTGGGCTACACCTTC
CDR3 protein: CASRPWGEEVGYTF

V gene: TRBV13
D gene: TRBD2
J gene: TRBJ2-2
clone size: -
CDR3 DNA: TGTGCCAGCAGCTTCCTAGGCGGGAGCGCCTGGGGGGAGCTGTTTTTT
CDR3 protein: CASSFLGGSAWGELFF

V gene: TRBV25-1
D gene: -
J gene: TRBJ2-7
clone size: few
CDR3 DNA: TGTGCCAGCAGTGAAACGAGGGCCACCTACGAGCAGTACTTC
CDR3 protein: CASSETRATYEQYF

V gene: TRBV28
D gene: -
J gene: TRBJ1-3
clone size: -
CDR3 DNA: TGTGCCAGCAGGGGGAACAGGGATTCTGGAAACACCATATATTTT
CDR3 protein: CASRGNRDSGNTIYF

V gene: TRBV6-5
D gene: -
J gene: TRBJ1-1
clone size: few
CDR3 DNA: TGTGCCAGCAGTCCGGGGGACGGTTTGAACACTGAAGCTTTCTTT
CDR3 protein: CASSPGDGLNTEAFF

V gene: TRBV5-1
D gene: TRBD2
J gene: TRBJ2-1
clone size: few
CDR3 DNA: TGCGCCAGCAGCTTGGGGGGCGGGAGGGTTGGGAATGAGCAGTTCTTC
CDR3 protein: CASSLGGGRVGNEQFF

V gene: TRBV5-1
D gene: TRBD1
J gene: TRBJ2-2
clone size: -
CDR3 DNA: TGCGCCAGCAGCCCCCAGGGACAGGCGGCCACCGGGGAGCTGTTTTTT
CDR3 protein: CASSPQGQAATGELFF

V gene: TRBV11-3
D gene: TRBD2
J gene: TRBJ2-2
clone size: -
CDR3 DNA: TGTGCCAGCAGCACGGTAGAGAGCGGGAGCTTTTACACCGGGGAGCTGTTTTTT
CDR3 protein: CASSTVESGSFYTGELFF

V gene: TRBV7-2
D gene: TRBD1
J gene: TRBJ1-2
clone size: -
CDR3 DNA: TGTGCCAGCAGCTTAACCCCCGGACAGGGCGGCTATGGCTACACCTTC
CDR3 protein: CASSLTPGQGGYGYTF

V gene: TRBV25-1
D gene: TRBD1
J gene: TRBJ1-2
clone size: -
CDR3 DNA: TGTGCCAGCAGTGAGCTGAAACCGGGACAGACTATGGGCTACACCTTC
CDR3 protein: CASSELKPGQTMGYTF

V gene: TRBV5-6
D gene: TRBD2
J gene: TRBJ2-1
clone size: -
CDR3 DNA: TGTGCCAGCAGCTACGGGACTAGCGGGAGCAATGAGCAGTTCTTC
CDR3 protein: CASSYGTSGSNEQFF

V gene: TRBV5-1
D gene: -
J gene: TRBJ2-2
clone size: -
CDR3 DNA: TGCGCCAGCAGCGCGGTCATGAACACCGGGGAGCTGTTTTTT
CDR3 protein: CASSAVMNTGELFF

V gene: TRBV27
D gene: -
J gene: TRBJ2-3
clone size: -
CDR3 DNA: TGTGCCAGCGGGAGCCCCATTCGAGATACGCAGTATTTT
CDR3 protein: CASGSPIRDTQYF

V gene: TRBV11-3
D gene: TRBD1
J gene: TRBJ2-2
clone size: -
CDR3 DNA: TGTGCCAGCAGCTCACAAGACAGGGTCGGAACCGGGGAGCTGTTTTTT
CDR3 protein: CASSSQDRVGTGELFF

V gene: TRBV10-3
D gene: -
J gene: TRBJ2-1
clone size: -
CDR3 DNA: TGTGCCATCTGCGACAGCAATTCCTACAATGAGCAGTTCTTC
CDR3 protein: CAICDSNSYNEQFF

V gene: TRBV18
D gene: -
J gene: TRBJ1-1
clone size: -
CDR3 DNA: TGTGCCAGCTCACCCAGGGCGAACACTGAAGCTTTCTTT
CDR3 protein: CASSPRANTEAFF

V gene: TRBV27
D gene: -
J gene: TRBJ2-7
clone size: -
CDR3 DNA: TGTGCCAGCAGTTTGGTGGGAGAGGGTGGCGACGAGCAGTACTTC
CDR3 protein: CASSLVGEGGDEQYF

V gene: TRBV7-9
D gene: TRBD2
J gene: TRBJ2-7
clone size: -
CDR3 DNA: TGTGCCAGCAGCATGGGACTAGGGCCCTCGATGCAGTACTTC
CDR3 protein: CASSMGLGPSMQYF

V gene: TRBV28
D gene: TRBD1
J gene: TRBJ1-4
clone size: once
CDR3 DNA: TGTGCCAGCAGCCAAGACAGGGGAAAAGTCGGTAATGAAAAACTGTTTTTT
CDR3 protein: CASSQDRGKVGNEKLFF

V gene: TRBV7-9
D gene: -
J gene: TRBJ2-1
clone size: -
CDR3 DNA: TGTGCCAGCAGCTTCGTTAGCGCCTCCTACAATGAGCAGTTCTTC
CDR3 protein: CASSFVSASYNEQFF

V gene: TRBV7-9
D gene: TRBD1
J gene: TRBJ2-5
clone size: -
CDR3 DNA: TGTGCCGGCGAGACAGGGGGCTGGGAGACCCAGTACTTC
CDR3 protein: CAGETGGWETQYF

V gene: TRBV7-2
D gene: -
J gene: TRBJ2-1
clone size: -
CDR3 DNA: TGTGCCAGCAGCTTATCACGGAATGAGCAGTTCTTC
CDR3 protein: CASSLSRNEQFF

V gene: TRBV5-4
D gene: TRBD1
J gene: TRBJ2-1
clone size: -
CDR3 DNA: TGTGCCAGCAGCTGGACAGGGGGCGACCAGTTCTTC
CDR3 protein: CASSWTGGDQFF

V gene: TRBV19
D gene: -
J gene: TRBJ2-1
clone size: once
CDR3 DNA: TGTGCCAGTAGTATACAGGGTTCTTCGGTCGATGAGCAGTTCTTC
CDR3 protein: CASSIQGSSVDEQFF

V gene: TRBV28
D gene: TRBD2
J gene: TRBJ2-3
clone size: few
CDR3 DNA: TGTGCCAGCAGTTTCCCAGCGGGAGGGGCGGATACGCAGTATTTT
CDR3 protein: CASSFPAGGADTQYF

V gene: TRBV15
D gene: -
J gene: TRBJ1-2
clone size: -
CDR3 DNA: TGTGCCACCAGCAGAGATCTTGGGCTGGGTGCTGGCTACACCTTC
CDR3 protein: CATSRDLGLGAGYTF

V gene: TRBV9
D gene: -
J gene: TRBJ2-3
clone size: -
CDR3 DNA: TGTGCCAGCAGCGCCCTCCGGGAACACAGCACAGATACGCAGTATTTT
CDR3 protein: CASSALREHSTDTQYF

V gene: TRBV14
D gene: -
J gene: TRBJ2-1
clone size: -
CDR3 DNA: TGTGCCAGCAGCCATTTGGGCGAATTACGTCGCGGGGAGCAGTTCTTC
CDR3 protein: CASSHLGELRRGEQFF

V gene: TRBV5-1
D gene: TRBD2
J gene: TRBJ2-7
clone size: -
CDR3 DNA: TGCGCCAGCAGCTTGGAGGGACTAGCGGGAGGGTACGAGCAGTACTTC
CDR3 protein: CASSLEGLAGGYEQYF